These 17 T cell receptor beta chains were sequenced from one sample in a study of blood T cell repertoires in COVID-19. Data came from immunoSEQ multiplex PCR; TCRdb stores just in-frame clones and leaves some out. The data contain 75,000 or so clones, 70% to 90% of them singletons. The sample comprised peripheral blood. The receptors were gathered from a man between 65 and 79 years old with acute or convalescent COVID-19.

Written as DNA, the CDR3 is TGTGCCAGCAGCTTAGTGGGACAGGGAGGGAACACTGAAGCTTTCTTT. Translated: CASSLVGQGGNTEAFF. The chain joins TRBV7-8 to TRBJ1-1; 9 bases match TRBD1. CDR3 length: 16 amino acids. The V and J ends lost 1 base and 1 base, in that order; junction bases with no gene match: 4. The germline gives CDR1 SGHVS, CDR2 FQNEAQ.

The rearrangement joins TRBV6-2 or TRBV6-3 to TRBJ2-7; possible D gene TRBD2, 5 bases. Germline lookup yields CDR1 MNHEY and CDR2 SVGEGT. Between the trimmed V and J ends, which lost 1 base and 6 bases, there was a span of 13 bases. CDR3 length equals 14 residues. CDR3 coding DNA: TGTGCCAGCAGTTACTTCCAGTTGGGGAGCGAGCAGTACTTC. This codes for CASSYFQLGSEQYF.

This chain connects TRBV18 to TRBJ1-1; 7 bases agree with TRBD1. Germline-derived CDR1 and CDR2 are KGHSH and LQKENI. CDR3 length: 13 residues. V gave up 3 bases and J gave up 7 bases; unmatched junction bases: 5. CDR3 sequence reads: CASSPRQGDEAFF. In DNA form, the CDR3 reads TGTGCCAGCTCACCCCGACAGGGAGATGAAGCTTTCTTT.

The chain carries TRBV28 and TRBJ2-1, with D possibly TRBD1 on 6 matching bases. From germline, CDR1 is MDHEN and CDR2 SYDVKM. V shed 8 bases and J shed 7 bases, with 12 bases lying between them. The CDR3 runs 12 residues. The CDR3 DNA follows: TGTGCCAGCTGGAGAACAGGGAATGAGCAGTTCTTC. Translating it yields CASWRTGNEQFF.

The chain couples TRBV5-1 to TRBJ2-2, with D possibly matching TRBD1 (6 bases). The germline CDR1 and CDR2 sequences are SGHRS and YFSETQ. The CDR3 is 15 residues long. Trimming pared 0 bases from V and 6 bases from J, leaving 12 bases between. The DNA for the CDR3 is TGCGCCAGCAGCTTGGCCATACAGGGAGCCGGGGAGCTGTTTTTT. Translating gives CASSLAIQGAGELFF.

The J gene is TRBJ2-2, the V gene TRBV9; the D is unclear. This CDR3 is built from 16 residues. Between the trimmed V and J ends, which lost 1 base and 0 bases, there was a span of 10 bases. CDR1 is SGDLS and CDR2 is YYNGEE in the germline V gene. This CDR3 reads CASSVQADANTGELFF. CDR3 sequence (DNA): TGTGCCAGCAGCGTACAGGCAGACGCGAACACCGGGGAGCTGTTTTTT.

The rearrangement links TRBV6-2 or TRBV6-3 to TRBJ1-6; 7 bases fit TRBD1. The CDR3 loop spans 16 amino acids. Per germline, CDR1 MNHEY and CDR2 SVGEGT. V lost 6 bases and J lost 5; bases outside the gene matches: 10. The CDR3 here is CASSPSSGQDNSPLHF. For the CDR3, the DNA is TGTGCCAGCAGCCCCTCCTCCGGACAGGATAATTCACCCCTCCACTTT.

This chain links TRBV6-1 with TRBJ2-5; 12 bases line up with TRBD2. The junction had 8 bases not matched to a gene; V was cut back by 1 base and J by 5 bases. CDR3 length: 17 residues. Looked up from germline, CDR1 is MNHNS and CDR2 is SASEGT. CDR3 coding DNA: TGTGCCAGCAGTGAAGGCGGACTAGCGGGGTATGGCGAGACCCAGTACTTC. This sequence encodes CASSEGGLAGYGETQYF.

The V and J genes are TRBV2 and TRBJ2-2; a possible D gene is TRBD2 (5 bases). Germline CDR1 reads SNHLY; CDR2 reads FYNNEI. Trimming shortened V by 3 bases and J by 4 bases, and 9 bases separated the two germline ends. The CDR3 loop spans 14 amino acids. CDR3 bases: TGTGCCAGCAGTGATAGGAGCGGCACCGGGGAGCTGTTTTTT. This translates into CASSDRSGTGELFF.

This CDR3 is CATSRDGGLGNTIYF. The CDR3 nucleotides read TGTGCCACCAGCAGAGACGGGGGGCTGGGAAACACCATATATTTT. The chain links TRBV15 to TRBJ1-3; D is possibly TRBD1 (6 bases). The germline gives CDR1 LNHNV, CDR2 YYDKDF (reference sequence). Trimming pared 0 bases from V and 4 bases from J, leaving 10 bases between. The CDR3 runs to 15 residues.

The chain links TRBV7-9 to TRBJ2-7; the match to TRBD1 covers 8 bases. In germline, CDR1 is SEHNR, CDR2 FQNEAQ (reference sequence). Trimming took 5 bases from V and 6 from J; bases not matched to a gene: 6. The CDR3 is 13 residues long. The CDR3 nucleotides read TGTGCCAGCAGCCCGACAGGGGTTGGCGAGCAGTACTTC. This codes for CASSPTGVGEQYF.

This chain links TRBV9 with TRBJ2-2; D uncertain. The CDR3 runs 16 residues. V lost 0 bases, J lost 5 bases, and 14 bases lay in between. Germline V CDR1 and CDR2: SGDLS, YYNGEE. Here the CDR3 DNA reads TGTGCCAGCAGCGTAGTAGCCACTAAGGATACCGGGGAGCTGTTTTTT. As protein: CASSVVATKDTGELFF.

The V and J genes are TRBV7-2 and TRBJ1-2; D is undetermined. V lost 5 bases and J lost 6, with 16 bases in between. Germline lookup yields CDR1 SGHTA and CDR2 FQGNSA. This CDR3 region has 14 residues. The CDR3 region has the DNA TGTGCCAGCAGCCCCGGGATATCCAACAATGGCTACACCTTC. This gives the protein CASSPGISNNGYTF.

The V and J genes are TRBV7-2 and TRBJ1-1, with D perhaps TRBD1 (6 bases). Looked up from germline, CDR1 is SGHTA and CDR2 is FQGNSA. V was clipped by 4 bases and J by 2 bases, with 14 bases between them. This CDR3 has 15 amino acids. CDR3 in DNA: TGTGCCAGCAGCTCAAACAGGGTTCTCAACACTGAAGCTTTCTTT. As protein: CASSSNRVLNTEAFF.

The CDR3, as DNA: TGCGCCAGCATAGTGCTGGGACACCCGAACACTGAAGCTTTCTTT. Residues: CASIVLGHPNTEAFF. The J gene is TRBJ1-1, the V gene TRBV10-1; perhaps TRBD1 as D (6 bases). This CDR3 contains 15 residues. The germline V and J ends were trimmed by 7 bases and 1 base, with 16 bases remaining between them. CDR1 is WNHNN and CDR2 is SYGVQD in the germline V gene (reference sequence).

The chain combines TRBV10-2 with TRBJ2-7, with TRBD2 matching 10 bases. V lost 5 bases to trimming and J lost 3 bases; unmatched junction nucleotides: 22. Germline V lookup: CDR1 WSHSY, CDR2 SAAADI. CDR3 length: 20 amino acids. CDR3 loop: CASSRLAGVGSGRAGYEQYF. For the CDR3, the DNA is TGCGCCAGCAGTCGGCTAGCTGGGGTCGGAAGCGGGAGGGCCGGCTACGAGCAGTACTTC.

CDR3 nucleotide sequence: TGTGCCAGTAGTGGAATACGGGACAGGGGCGGGTACGAGCAGTACTTC. Translated: CASSGIRDRGGYEQYF. The V call is TRBV19, the J call TRBJ2-7; 10 bases are shared with TRBD1. The junction had 11 bases not matched to a gene; V was cut back by 5 bases and J by 4 bases. Germline V gene lookup returns CDR1 LNHDA and CDR2 SQIVND (reference sequence). There are 16 residues in the CDR3.